Following are 25 T cell receptor beta chains from one sample sequenced in a study of blood T cell repertoires in COVID-19. Only in-frame clones appear in the TCRdb table, and some are missing; sequencing was by immunoSEQ multiplex PCR. The sample lists some 140,000 clones; over 60% were seen once. Specimen: peripheral blood. These receptors came from an elderly man with acute or convalescent COVID-19.

This sequence joins TRBV6-6 and TRBJ1-1; 10 nucleotides agree with TRBD1. V was pared by 5 bases and J by 7 bases, with 7 bases of the junction left unmatched. Germline V gene sequence: CDR1 MNHNY, CDR2 SVGAGI (reference sequence). There are 14 residues in the CDR3. CDR3 nucleotides: TGTGCCAGCAGTAAAACGACAGGGGGCGGTGAAGCTTTCTTT. Translation gives CASSKTTGGGEAFF.

This chain connects TRBV12-3 or TRBV12-4 to TRBJ2-7, with 10 positions matching TRBD1. CDR3 length: 13 amino acids. J gave up 2 bases and V 8 bases, and 3 bases lay outside the gene matches. CDR3: CASRDRGTYEQYF. CDR3 nucleotides: TGTGCCAGCCGGGACAGGGGAACCTACGAGCAGTACTTC.

Of note for this clone: It is likely a read error, because the conserved phenylalanine at the end of the CDR3 is missing. The limits of the CDR3 on the DNA are not certain, so only TCRdb's listed CDR3 is given. J is TRBJ2-7 and V is TRBV2; the D call of TRBD1 is as the table states it, not checked on the DNA. Germline V gene sequence: CDR1 SNHLY, CDR2 FYNNEI. The CDR3 has 12 residues if both end residues are counted. The CDR3 reads CASSEVPGTLRL.

This clone was recorded a few times. The gene calls are TRBV7-2 and TRBJ2-5, with D hard to call. V was clipped by 4 bases and J by 3 bases, with 9 bases between them. CDR3 length: 13 amino acids. CDR1 SGHTA and CDR2 FQGNSA come from the germline V gene. CDR3 protein: CASSWYSEETQYF. The CDR3 DNA reads as TGTGCCAGCAGCTGGTACAGTGAAGAGACCCAGTACTTC.

This clone was picked up a small number of times. The chain has TRBV19 and TRBJ1-5; no clear D gene. Germline CDR1 is LNHDA and CDR2 is SQIVND (reference sequence). CDR3 length: 15 residues. V lost 5 bases and J 6 bases, leaving 17 bases between the germline ends. CDR3 in amino acids: CASSSGTHLSQPQHF. The CDR3 coding sequence is TGTGCCAGTAGTTCGGGTACCCATTTGAGTCAGCCCCAGCATTTT.

This clone was observed once. Other DNA sequences from this sample encode an identical CDR3 as well. The V call is TRBV19, the J call TRBJ1-6; the match to TRBD1 covers 7 bases. Germline V lookup: CDR1 LNHDA, CDR2 SQIVND (reference sequence). V gave up 5 bases and J gave up 5 bases; unmatched junction bases: 3. This CDR3 has 14 amino acids. The CDR3 is CASSPGTDNSPLHF. The CDR3, as DNA: TGTGCCAGTAGTCCCGGGACAGATAATTCACCCCTCCACTTT.

This clone was detected a few times. This chain links TRBV11-3 with TRBJ1-3; no clear D. The CDR3 contains 14 residues. Germline CDR1 reads SGHNT; CDR2 reads YENEEA. V was cut by 5 bases and J by 2 bases, with 10 bases left in between. The CDR3 DNA sequence: TGTGCCAGCAGCCCCGAGGGAACTGGAAACACCATATATTTT. It specifies CASSPEGTGNTIYF. The full variable domain, completed using reference TRBV11-3 and TRBJ1-3, is EAGVVQSPRYKIIEKKQPVAFWCNPISGHNTLYWYLQNLGQGPELLIRYENEEAVDDSQLPKDRFSAERLKGVDSTLKIQPAELGDSAVYLCASSPEGTGNTIYFGEGSWLTVV.

This clone has only one observation. The rearrangement joins TRBV4-3 to TRBJ2-7, with D possibly matching TRBD2 (5 bases). Trimming left V 4 bases short and J 5 bases short, with 18 bases between. The CDR3 contains 15 residues. Germline CDR1 and CDR2: LGHNA and YSLEER. Written as DNA, the CDR3 is TGCGCCAGCAGCCTATCAGTGGGGTTGGGAGACGAGCAGTACTTC. Protein sequence: CASSLSVGLGDEQYF.

The chain joins TRBV28 to TRBJ1-6, with 7 nucleotides matching TRBD1. V dropped 5 bases and J dropped 7; count of bases not matched to a gene: 8. Germline CDR1 is MDHEN and CDR2 is SYDVKM. This CDR3 comprises 15 residues. The CDR3 is CASSPGTVSNSPLHF. The CDR3 DNA is TGTGCCAGCAGTCCCGGGACAGTCTCAAATTCACCCCTCCACTTT.

Many counts were recorded for this clone. Other DNA variants within this sample encode the same CDR3. V is TRBV7-2 and J is TRBJ2-2; 11 bases are shared with TRBD1. The CDR3 runs to 15 residues. CDR1 SGHTA and CDR2 FQGNSA come from the germline V gene. V lost 4 bases, J lost 3 bases, and 1 base stayed unmatched. The CDR3 region is CASSSGQGDTGELFF. DNA for the CDR3: TGTGCCAGCAGCTCGGGACAGGGGGACACCGGGGAGCTGTTTTTT.

J is TRBJ2-1 and V is TRBV7-9; 9 bases map to TRBD2. The germline V gene encodes CDR1 SEHNR and CDR2 FQNEAQ (reference sequence). J gave up 6 bases and V 5 bases, and 11 bases lay outside the gene matches. The CDR3 runs 16 residues. The CDR3 DNA sequence: TGTGCCAGCAGCCCCCCCGGGCTAGCGGGGATCAATGAGCAGTTCTTC. Translated: CASSPPGLAGINEQFF.

V is TRBV7-6 and J is TRBJ1-5; TRBD1 aligns across 7 bases. Germline trimming cut 4 bases from V and 3 bases from J; bases unmatched to any gene: 6. CDR3 length: 15 residues. Per the germline V gene, CDR1 is SGHVS and CDR2 is FNYEAQ. CDR3 sequence: CASSSAGGPNQPQHF. The DNA of the CDR3 is TGTGCCAGCAGCTCAGCAGGGGGACCCAATCAGCCCCAGCATTTT.

This clone has a handful of counts. V usage is TRBV4-1 and J usage is TRBJ2-3, with D hard to call. The CDR3 runs 17 residues. Between the trimmed V and J ends, which lost 1 base and 1 base, there was a span of 15 bases. In germline, CDR1 is MGHRA, CDR2 YSYEKL. CDR3 protein: CASSQVVTKQGTDTQYF. The CDR3 region has the DNA TGCGCCAGCAGCCAAGTCGTAACCAAACAAGGCACAGATACGCAGTATTTT.

The chain recombines TRBV6-2 or TRBV6-3 with TRBJ2-6, with D possibly matching TRBD1 (5 bases). The length of the CDR3 is 17 residues. Trimming pared 4 bases from V and 4 bases from J, leaving 17 bases between. The germline CDR1 and CDR2 sequences are MNHEY and SVGEGT. Here the CDR3 reads CASSLWLRAEGANVLTF. The DNA for the CDR3 is TGTGCCAGCAGTTTGTGGCTCAGGGCGGAGGGGGCCAACGTCCTGACTTTC.

The genes are TRBV5-6 and TRBJ2-7; TRBD1 matches at 7 bases. The germline CDR1 and CDR2 sequences are SGHDT and YYEEEE. V gave up 6 bases and J gave up 7 bases; unmatched junction bases: 7. The CDR3 sequence is 12 residues long. The CDR3 DNA reads as TGTGCCAGCATCGGGACAGCTTATGAGCAGTACTTC. Translated: CASIGTAYEQYF.

The V call is TRBV27, the J call TRBJ1-2; D perhaps matches TRBD1 (6 bases). Trimming pared 5 bases from V and 4 bases from J, leaving 11 bases between. This CDR3 is 13 amino acids long. CDR1 is MNHEY and CDR2 is SMNVEV in the germline V gene (reference sequence). This CDR3 is CASSLQGSYGYTF. The CDR3 coding sequence is TGTGCCAGCAGTCTACAGGGAAGCTATGGCTACACCTTC.

CDR3 nucleotide sequence: TGTGCCAGCAGCCCTCGGCAGGACAGGGGGAACACTGAAGCTTTCTTT. Its translation is CASSPRQDRGNTEAFF. The rearrangement joins TRBV7-9 to TRBJ1-1, with 9 bases aligning to TRBD1. The trim removed 5 bases at V and 1 base at J, leaving 8 bases unmatched. CDR3 length equals 16 residues. Germline V gene lookup returns CDR1 SEHNR and CDR2 FQNEAQ (reference sequence).

In its sample, this clone was seen a few times. The V gene is TRBV9, the J gene TRBJ1-6; TRBD1 agrees at 7 bases. J lost 9 bases, V lost 4 bases, and 7 bases had no gene match. Germline V gene sequence: CDR1 SGDLS, CDR2 YYNGEE. The CDR3 runs 14 residues. The CDR3 region has the DNA TGTGCCAGCAGCCAAACAGGGGCTACTTCACCCCTCCACTTT. Encoded protein: CASSQTGATSPLHF.

The V and J genes are TRBV29-1 and TRBJ1-1, with D maybe TRBD1 (6 bases). The CDR3 spans 13 residues. Per the germline V gene, CDR1 is SQVTM and CDR2 is ANQGSEA. Trimming took 6 bases from V and 3 from J, leaving 14 bases between them. CDR3 DNA sequence: TGCAGCGTCACAGGGTTTTGGGACACTGAAGCTTTCTTT. Protein: CSVTGFWDTEAFF.

This clone showed up just once. This chain joins TRBV7-3 and TRBJ1-1; D gene unclear. V was shortened by 1 base and J by 7 bases, with 7 bases between the two germline ends. This CDR3 contains 12 residues. CDR1 and CDR2 from the germline V gene are SGHTA and FQGTGA. Here the CDR3 DNA reads TGTGCCAGCAGCTTAAGTGGAGGTGAAGCTTTCTTT. It is translated as CASSLSGGEAFF.

The J gene is TRBJ1-5, the V gene TRBV7-2; D perhaps matches TRBD1 (6 bases). The ends were cut back, 4 bases at V and 3 bases at J, with 13 bases in the middle. This CDR3 region has 15 residues. From germline, CDR1 is SGHTA and CDR2 FQGNSA. DNA of the CDR3: TGTGCCAGCAGCTCGGGGGGCTCTCTCAATCAGCCCCAGCATTTT. Amino acids: CASSSGGSLNQPQHF.

V and J are TRBV21-1 and TRBJ1-1. TRBV21-1 is classified as a pseudogene. CDR3 length: 13 amino acids. CDR3 coding DNA: TGTGCCAGCAGCAACTCTATCGACACTGAAGCTTTCTTT. This codes for CASSNSIDTEAFF.

The chain carries TRBV9 and TRBJ1-1; TRBD1 might be the D (5 bases). The CDR3 spans 13 residues. Trimming cost V 3 bases and J 6 bases, with 12 bases left between them. Germline CDR1 SGDLS, CDR2 YYNGEE. The CDR3 sequence is CASSETVYPEAFF. In DNA form, the CDR3 reads TGTGCCAGCAGCGAGACAGTTTACCCTGAAGCTTTCTTT.

This chain joins TRBV5-1 and TRBJ2-1; 9 nucleotides align to TRBD1. Per the germline V gene, CDR1 is SGHRS and CDR2 is YFSETQ. The CDR3 length is 13 residues. The V segment lost 7 bases and the J segment 5 bases; nucleotides outside the gene matches: 4. CDR3 nucleotide sequence: TGCGCCAGCCGGGACAGGGCTCACAATGAGCAGTTCTTC. Protein: CASRDRAHNEQFF.

CDR3 sequence (DNA): TGTGCCAGTAGTATTAGCCAGGGTTACACTGAAGCTTTCTTT. It yields the protein CASSISQGYTEAFF. This chain uses TRBV19 with TRBJ1-1; possible D gene TRBD1, 5 bases. The CDR3 loop spans 14 amino acids. The germline V and J ends were trimmed by 3 bases and 3 bases, with 11 bases remaining between them. Germline CDR1 and CDR2: LNHDA and SQIVND (reference sequence).